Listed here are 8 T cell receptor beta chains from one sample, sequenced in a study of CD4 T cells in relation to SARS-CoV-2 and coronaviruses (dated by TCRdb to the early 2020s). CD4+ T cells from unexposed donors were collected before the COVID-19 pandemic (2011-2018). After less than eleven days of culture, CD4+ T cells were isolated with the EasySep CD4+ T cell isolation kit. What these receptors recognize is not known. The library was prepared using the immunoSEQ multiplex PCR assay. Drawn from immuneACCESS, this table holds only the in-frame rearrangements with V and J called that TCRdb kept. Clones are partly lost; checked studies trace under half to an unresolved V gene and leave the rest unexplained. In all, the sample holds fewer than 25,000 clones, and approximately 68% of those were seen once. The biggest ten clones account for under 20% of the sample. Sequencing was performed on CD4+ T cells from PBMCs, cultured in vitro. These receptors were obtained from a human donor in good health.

CDR3 loop: CASRENRQGTQYF. DNA of the CDR3: TGTGCCAGCAGAGAAAACCGACAGGGGACTCAGTACTTC. The chain couples TRBV12-3 or TRBV12-4 to TRBJ2-4, with 8 bases identical to TRBD1. The length of the CDR3 is 13 residues. V gave up 6 bases and J gave up 12 bases; unmatched junction bases: 10.

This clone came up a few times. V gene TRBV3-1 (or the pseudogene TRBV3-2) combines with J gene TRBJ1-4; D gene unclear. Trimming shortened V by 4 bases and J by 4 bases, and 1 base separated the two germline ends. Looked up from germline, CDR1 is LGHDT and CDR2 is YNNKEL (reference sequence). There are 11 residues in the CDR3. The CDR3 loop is CASSRNEKLFF. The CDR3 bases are TGTGCCAGCAGCCGTAATGAAAAACTGTTTTTT.

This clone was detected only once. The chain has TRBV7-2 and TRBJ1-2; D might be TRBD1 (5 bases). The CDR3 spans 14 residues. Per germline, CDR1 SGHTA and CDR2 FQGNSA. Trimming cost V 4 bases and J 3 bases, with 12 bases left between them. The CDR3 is CASSYQGADYGYTF. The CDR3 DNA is TGTGCCAGCAGCTATCAGGGTGCCGACTATGGCTACACCTTC. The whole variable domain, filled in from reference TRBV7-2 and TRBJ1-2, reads GAGVSQSPSNKVTEKGKDVELRCDPISGHTALYWYRQSLGQGLEFLIYFQGNSAPDKSGLPSDRFSAERTGGSVSTLTIQRTQQEDSAVYLCASSYQGADYGYTFGSGTRLTVV.

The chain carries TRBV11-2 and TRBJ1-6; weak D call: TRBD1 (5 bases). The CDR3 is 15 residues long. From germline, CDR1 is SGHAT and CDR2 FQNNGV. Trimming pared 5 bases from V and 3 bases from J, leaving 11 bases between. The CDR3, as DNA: TGTGCCAGCAGCGACCAGGGTCACTATAATTCACCCCTCCACTTT. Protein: CASSDQGHYNSPLHF. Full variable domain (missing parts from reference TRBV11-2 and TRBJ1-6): EAGVAQSPRYKIIEKRQSVAFWCNPISGHATLYWYQQILGQGPKLLIQFQNNGVVDDSQLPKDRFSAERLKGVDSTLKIQPAKLEDSAVYLCASSDQGHYNSPLHFGNGTRLTVT.

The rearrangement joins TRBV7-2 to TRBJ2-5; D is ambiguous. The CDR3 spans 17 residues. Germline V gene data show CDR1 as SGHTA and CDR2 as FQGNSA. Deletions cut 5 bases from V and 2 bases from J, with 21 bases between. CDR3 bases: TGTGCCAGCAGCCTCGGTCCCCTTGGCTTGGGGCAAGAGACCCAGTACTTC. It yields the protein CASSLGPLGLGQETQYF.

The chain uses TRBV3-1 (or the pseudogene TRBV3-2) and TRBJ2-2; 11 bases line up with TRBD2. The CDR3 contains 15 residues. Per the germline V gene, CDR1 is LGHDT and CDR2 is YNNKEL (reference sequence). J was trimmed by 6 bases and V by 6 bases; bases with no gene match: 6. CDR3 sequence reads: CASSLAGGPSGELFF. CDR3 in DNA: TGTGCCAGCAGTTTAGCGGGGGGGCCATCCGGGGAGCTGTTTTTT.

The CDR3 bases are TGTGCCAGCAGCATTAGCGGGAGGGGGCAGGGCAATGAGCAGTTCTTC. This sequence encodes CASSISGRGQGNEQFF. This chain joins TRBV7-8 and TRBJ2-1; 11 positions agree with TRBD2. J was trimmed by 6 bases and V by 5 bases; bases with no gene match: 9. This CDR3 is built from 16 residues. The germline CDR1 and CDR2 sequences are SGHVS and FQNEAQ.

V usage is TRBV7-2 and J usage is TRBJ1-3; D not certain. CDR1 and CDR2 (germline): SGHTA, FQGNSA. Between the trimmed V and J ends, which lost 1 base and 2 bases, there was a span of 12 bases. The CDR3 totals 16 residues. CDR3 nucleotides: TGTGCCAGCAGCTTAGAAGGCAGTTCGACTGGAAACACCATATATTTT. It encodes CASSLEGSSTGNTIYF.